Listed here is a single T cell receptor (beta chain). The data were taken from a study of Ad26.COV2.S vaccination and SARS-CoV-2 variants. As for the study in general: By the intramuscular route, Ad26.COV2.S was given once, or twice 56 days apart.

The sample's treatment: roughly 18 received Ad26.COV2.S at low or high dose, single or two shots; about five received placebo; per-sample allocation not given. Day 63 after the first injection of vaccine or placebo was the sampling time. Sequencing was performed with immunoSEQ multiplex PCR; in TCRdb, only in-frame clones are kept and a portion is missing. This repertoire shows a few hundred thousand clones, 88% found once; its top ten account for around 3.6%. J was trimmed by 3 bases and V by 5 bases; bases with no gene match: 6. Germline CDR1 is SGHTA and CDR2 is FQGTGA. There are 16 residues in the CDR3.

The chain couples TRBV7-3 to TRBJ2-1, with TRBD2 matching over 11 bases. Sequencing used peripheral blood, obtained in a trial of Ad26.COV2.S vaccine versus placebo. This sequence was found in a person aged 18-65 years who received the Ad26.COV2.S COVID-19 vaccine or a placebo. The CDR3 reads CASSPLSGGDYNEQFF. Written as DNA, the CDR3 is TGTGCCAGCAGCCCTCTTAGCGGGGGGGACTACAATGAGCAGTTCTTC.